This T cell receptor beta chain was captured in a study of T cell changes during pregnancy in multiple sclerosis (dated by TCRdb to between 2019 and 2020). Regarding the research as a whole: The study looked at changes in the T cell repertoire across pregnancy in women with multiple sclerosis.

As concerns this clone: Its antigen specificity is not known. No clone much larger than this one lies a single base away; base qualities are absent.

The library was generated by the immunoSEQ multiplex PCR assay. TCRdb obtained this table from immuneACCESS and retained in-frame rearrangements with V and J assigned. These tables miss some clones; where compared with another copy, unresolved V genes account for less than half of the shortfall, and the remainder is unexplained. The sample data list about 45,000 clones, and roughly 90% of these were observed just once. Jointly, the top ten make up about 2% of the sample. Measured from the cysteine to the phenylalanine, the CDR3 is 15 residues long. Only the CDR3 region is kept as DNA, spanning 45 bases read in frame from base 1. In the germline V gene, CDR1 corresponds to SGHTA and CDR2 to FQGTGA. Clipping removes 0 bases from V and 6 bases from J, with 6 as the unmatched junction base count.

Sequenced material: peripheral blood, taken in the first trimester of pregnancy. Recombination linked TRBV7-3 to TRBJ1-1; 8 of the junction bases match TRBD1. The receptor was isolated from a female donor with multiple sclerosis, enrolled in a pregnancy study. DNA sequence: TGTGCCAGCAGCTTAACTCGGACAGGGAGCCCTGAAGCTTTCTTT. It codes for CASSLTRTGSPEAFF. The CDR3, completed at both ends by the reference TRBV7-3 and TRBJ1-1 genes, gives the full variable domain GAGVSQTPSNKVTEKGKYVELRCDPISGHTALYWYRQSLGQGPEFLIYFQGTGAADDSGLPNDRFFAVRPEGSVSTLKIQRTERGDSAVYLCASSLTRTGSPEAFFGQGTRLTVV.